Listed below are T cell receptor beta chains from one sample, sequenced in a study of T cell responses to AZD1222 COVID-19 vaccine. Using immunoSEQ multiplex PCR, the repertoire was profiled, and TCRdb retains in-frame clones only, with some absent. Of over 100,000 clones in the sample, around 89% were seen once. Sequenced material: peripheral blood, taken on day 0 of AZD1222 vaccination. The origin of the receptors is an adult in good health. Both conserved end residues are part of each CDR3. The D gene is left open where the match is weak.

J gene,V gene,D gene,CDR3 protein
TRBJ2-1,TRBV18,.,CASSPRVGEYNEQFF
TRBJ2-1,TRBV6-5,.,CAAGWGEQFF
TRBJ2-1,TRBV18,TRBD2,CASSPTGTSGGEQFF
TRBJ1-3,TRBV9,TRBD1,CASSGRTGLVSGNTIYF
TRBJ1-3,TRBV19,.,CASSILSGTTGNTIYF
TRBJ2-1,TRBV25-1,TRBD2,CASMTAAGGPYNEQFF
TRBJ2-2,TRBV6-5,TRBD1,CASTGGQGSVGELFF
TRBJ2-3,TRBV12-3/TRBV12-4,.,CASSPYITDTQYF
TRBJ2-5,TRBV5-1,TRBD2,CASSFGTIFQETQYF
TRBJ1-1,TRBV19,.,CASSESTGGKRPEAFF
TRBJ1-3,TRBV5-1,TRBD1,CASSFGTDSGNTIYF
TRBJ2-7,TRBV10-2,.,CASSPQEGSYEQYF
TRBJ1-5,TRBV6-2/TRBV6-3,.,CASSPRLRQGNQPQHF
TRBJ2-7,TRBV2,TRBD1,CASLRDRATYEQYF
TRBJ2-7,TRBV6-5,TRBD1,CASTYPTGFYEQYF
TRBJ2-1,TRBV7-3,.,CASSRSGGPYNEQFF
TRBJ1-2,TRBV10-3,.,CAISEVVRELDYYGYTF
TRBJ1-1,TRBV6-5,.,CASAPNTEAFF
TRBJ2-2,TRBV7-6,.,CASSQKNTGELFF
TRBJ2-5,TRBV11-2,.,CASSRGAGAPRRRETQYF
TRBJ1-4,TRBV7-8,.,CASSELRVRGEKLFF
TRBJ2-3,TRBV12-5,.,CASGLVLWRSTDTQYF
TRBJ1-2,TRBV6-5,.,CASSKRTDFGYTF
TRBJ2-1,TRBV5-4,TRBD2,CASSLGLAGGLNEQFF
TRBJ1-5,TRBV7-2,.,CASSLNGAGGGQPQHF
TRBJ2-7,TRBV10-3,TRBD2,CASSGGSNLGYEQYF
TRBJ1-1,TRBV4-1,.,CASSTLTTEAFF
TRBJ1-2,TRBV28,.,CASSLPGRGYGYTF
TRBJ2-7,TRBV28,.,CASSSFGTTYEQYF